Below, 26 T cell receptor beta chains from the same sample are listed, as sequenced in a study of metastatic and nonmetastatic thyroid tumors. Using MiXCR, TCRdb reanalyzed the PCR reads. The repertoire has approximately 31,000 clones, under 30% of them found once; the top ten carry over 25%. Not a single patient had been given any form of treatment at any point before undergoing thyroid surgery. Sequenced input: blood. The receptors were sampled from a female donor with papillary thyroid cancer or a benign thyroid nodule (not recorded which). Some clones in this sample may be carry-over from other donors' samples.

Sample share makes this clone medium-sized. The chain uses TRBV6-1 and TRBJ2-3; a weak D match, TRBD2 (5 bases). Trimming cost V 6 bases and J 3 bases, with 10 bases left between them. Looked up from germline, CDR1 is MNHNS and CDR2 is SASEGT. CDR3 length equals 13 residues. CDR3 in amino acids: CASRDPGTDTQYF. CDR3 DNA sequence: TGTGCCAGCAGGGACCCGGGGACAGATACGCAGTATTTT.

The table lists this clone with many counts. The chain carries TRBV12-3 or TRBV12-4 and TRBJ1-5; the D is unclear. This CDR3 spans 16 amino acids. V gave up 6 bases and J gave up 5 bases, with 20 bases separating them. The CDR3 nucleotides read TGTGCCAGCAGCCGAGATAGCCCTCTGGGTGATCAGCCCCAGCATTTT. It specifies CASSRDSPLGDQPQHF.

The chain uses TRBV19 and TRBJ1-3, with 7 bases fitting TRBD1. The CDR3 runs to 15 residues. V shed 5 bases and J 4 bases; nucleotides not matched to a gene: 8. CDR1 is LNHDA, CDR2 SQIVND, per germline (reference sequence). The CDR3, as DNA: TGTGCCAGTAGTCCGGGGACAGTTAGGGGAAACACCATATATTTT. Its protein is CASSPGTVRGNTIYF.

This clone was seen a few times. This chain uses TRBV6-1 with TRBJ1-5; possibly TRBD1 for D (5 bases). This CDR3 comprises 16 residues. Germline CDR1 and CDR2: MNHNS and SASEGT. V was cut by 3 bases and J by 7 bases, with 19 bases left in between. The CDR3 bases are TGTGCCAGCAGTGACCCCCAGGGCAGGGAGAGCCAGCCCCAGCATTTT. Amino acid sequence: CASSDPQGRESQPQHF.

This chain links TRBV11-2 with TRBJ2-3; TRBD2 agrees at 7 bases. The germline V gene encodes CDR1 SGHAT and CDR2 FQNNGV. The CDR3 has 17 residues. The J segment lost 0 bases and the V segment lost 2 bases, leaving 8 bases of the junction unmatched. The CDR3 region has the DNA TGTGCCAGCAGCTTACCTAGCGGAGCGGGGAGCACAGATACGCAGTATTTT. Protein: CASSLPSGAGSTDTQYF.

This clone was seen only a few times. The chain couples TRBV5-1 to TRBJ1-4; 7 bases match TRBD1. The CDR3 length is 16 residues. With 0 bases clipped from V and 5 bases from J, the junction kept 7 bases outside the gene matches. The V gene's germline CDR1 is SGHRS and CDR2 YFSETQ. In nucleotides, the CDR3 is TGCGCCAGCAGCTTGGGGGAGGACAGGAAGAATGAAAAACTGTTTTTT. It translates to CASSLGEDRKNEKLFF.

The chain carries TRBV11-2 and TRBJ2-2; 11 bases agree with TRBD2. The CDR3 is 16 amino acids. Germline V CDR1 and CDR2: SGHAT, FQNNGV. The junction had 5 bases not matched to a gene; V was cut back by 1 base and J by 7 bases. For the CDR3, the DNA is TGTGCCAGCAGCTTAGTGGCTAGCGGGAGGATCGGGGAGCTGTTTTTT. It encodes CASSLVASGRIGELFF.

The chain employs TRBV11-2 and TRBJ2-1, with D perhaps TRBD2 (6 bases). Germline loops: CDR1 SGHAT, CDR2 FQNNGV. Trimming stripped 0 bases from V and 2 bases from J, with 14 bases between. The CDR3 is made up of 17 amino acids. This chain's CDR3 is CASSLDRVRGTYNEQFF. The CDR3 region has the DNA TGTGCCAGCAGCTTAGATCGGGTGCGGGGAACCTACAATGAGCAGTTCTTC. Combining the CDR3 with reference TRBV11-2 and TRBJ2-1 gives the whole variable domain EAGVAQSPRYKIIEKRQSVAFWCNPISGHATLYWYQQILGQGPKLLIQFQNNGVVDDSQLPKDRFSAERLKGVDSTLKIQPAKLEDSAVYLCASSLDRVRGTYNEQFFGPGTRLTVL.

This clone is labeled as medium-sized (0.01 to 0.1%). CDR3 DNA: TGTGCCAGCAGCCCAACCGGGACAGGGAAGGCCGGGGAGCTGTTTTTT. Protein: CASSPTGTGKAGELFF. The rearrangement links TRBV6-2 or TRBV6-3 to TRBJ2-2; 9 bases agree with TRBD1. From germline, CDR1 is MNHEY and CDR2 SVGEGT. CDR3 size: 16 residues. J gave up 6 bases and V 6 bases, and 11 bases lay outside the gene matches.

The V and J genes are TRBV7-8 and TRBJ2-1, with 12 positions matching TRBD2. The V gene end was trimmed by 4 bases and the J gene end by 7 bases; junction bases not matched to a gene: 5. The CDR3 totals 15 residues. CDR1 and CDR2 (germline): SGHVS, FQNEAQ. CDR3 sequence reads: CASSSGLAGKNEQFF. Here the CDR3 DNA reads TGTGCCAGCAGCTCAGGACTAGCGGGGAAAAATGAGCAGTTCTTC.

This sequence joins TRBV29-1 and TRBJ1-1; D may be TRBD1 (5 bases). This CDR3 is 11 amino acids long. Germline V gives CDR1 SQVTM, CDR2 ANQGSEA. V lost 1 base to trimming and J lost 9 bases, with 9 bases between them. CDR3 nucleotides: TGCAGCGTTGAAGTGAACAGGCAAGCTTTCTTT. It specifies CSVEVNRQAFF.

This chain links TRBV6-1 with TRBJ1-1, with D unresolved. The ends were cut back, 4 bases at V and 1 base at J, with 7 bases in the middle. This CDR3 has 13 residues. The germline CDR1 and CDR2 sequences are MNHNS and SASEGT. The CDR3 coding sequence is TGTGCCAGCAGTGTCAGTCCGAACACTGAAGCTTTCTTT. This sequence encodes CASSVSPNTEAFF.

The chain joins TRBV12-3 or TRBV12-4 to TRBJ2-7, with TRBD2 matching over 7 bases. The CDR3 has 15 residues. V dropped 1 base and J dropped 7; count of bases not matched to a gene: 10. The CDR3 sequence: CASSLEGEGSREQYF. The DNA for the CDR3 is TGTGCCAGCAGTTTAGAAGGGGAGGGGTCACGGGAGCAGTACTTC.

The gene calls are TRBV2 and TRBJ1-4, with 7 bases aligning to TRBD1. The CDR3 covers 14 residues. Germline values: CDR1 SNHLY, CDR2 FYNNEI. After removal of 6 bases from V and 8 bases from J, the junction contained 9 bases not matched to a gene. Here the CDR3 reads CASRTGERQEKLFF. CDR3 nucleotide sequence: TGTGCCAGCAGAACAGGGGAGCGTCAAGAAAAACTGTTTTTT.

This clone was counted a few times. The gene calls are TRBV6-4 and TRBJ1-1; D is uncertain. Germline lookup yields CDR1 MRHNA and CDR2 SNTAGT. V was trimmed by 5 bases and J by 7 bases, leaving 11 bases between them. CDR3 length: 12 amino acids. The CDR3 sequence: CASSYTELEAFF. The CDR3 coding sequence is TGTGCCAGCAGTTATACAGAGCTTGAAGCTTTCTTT.

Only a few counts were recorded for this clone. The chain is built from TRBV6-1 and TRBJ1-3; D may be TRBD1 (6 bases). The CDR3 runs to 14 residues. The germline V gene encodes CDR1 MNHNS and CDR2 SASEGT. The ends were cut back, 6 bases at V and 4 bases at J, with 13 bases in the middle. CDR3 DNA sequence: TGTGCCAGCAGCTCAGGGGCAATCGGAAACACCATATATTTT. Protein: CASSSGAIGNTIYF.

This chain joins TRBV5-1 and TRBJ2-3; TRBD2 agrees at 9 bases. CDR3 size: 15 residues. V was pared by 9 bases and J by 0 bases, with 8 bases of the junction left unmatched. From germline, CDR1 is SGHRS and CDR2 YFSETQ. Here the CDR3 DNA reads TGCGCCACCAGACCACTAGCGGGCAGCACAGATACGCAGTATTTT. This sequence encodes CATRPLAGSTDTQYF. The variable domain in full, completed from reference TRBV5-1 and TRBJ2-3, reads KAGVTQTPRYLIKTRGQQVTLSCSPISGHRSVSWYQQTPGQGLQFLFEYFSETQRNKGNFPGRFSGRQFSNSRSEMNVSTLELGDSALYLCATRPLAGSTDTQYFGPGTRLTVL.

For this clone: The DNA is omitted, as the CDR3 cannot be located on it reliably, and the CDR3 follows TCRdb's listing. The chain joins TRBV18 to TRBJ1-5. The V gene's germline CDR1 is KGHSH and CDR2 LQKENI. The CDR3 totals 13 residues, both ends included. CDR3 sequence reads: CASSDQVVSPSIF.

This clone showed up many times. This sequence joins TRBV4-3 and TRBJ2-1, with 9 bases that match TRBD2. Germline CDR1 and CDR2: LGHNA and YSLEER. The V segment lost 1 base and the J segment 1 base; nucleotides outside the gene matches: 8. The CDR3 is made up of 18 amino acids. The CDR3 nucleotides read TGCGCCAGCAGCCAAGGGCGGGAGGGCCGCTTGTCCTACAATGAGCAGTTCTTC. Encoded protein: CASSQGREGRLSYNEQFF.

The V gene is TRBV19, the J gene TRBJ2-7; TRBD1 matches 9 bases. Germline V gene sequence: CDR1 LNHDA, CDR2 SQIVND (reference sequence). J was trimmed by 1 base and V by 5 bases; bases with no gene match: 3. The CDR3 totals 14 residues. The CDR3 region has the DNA TGTGCCAGTAGTGTCGGGACAGGGTCCTACGAGCAGTACTTC. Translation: CASSVGTGSYEQYF.

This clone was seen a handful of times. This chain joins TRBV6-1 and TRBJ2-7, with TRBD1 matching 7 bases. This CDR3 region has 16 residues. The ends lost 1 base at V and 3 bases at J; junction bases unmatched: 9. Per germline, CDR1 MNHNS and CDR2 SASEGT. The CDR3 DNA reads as TGTGCCAGCAGTGAAGGCCCCTCGACAGGGATCTACGAGCAGTACTTC. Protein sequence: CASSEGPSTGIYEQYF.

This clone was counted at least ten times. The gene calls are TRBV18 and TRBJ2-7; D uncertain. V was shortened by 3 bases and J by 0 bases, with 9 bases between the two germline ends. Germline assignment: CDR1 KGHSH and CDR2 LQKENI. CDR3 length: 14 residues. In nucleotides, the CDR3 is TGTGCCAGCTCACCCGTACCATACTCCTACGAGCAGTACTTC. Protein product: CASSPVPYSYEQYF.

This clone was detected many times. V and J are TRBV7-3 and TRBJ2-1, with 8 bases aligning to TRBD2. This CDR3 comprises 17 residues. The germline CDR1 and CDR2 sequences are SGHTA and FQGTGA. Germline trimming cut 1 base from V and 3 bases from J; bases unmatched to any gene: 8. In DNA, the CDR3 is TGTGCCAGCAGCTTAATGATTAGTAGCGGGGTCTACAATGAGCAGTTCTTC. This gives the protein CASSLMISSGVYNEQFF.

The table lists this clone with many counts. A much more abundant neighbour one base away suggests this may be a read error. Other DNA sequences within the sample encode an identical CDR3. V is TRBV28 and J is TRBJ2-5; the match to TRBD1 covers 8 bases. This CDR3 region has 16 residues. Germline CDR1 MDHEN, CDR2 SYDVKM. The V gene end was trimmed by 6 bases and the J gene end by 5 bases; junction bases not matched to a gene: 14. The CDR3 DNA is TGTGCCAGCAGCTTACCCAGGACAGGGATAGCGGAGACCCAGTACTTC. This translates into CASSLPRTGIAETQYF. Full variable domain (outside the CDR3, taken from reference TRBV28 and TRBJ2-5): DVKVTQSSRYLVKRTGEKVFLECVQDMDHENMFWYRQDPGLGLRLIYFSYDVKMKEKGDIPEGYSVSREKKERFSLILESASTNQTSMYLCASSLPRTGIAETQYFGPGTRLLVL.

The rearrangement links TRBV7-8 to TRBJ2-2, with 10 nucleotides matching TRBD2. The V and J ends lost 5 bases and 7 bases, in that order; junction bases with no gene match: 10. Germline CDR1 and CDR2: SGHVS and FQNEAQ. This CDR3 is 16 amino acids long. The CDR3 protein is CASSLGLAGAGGELFF. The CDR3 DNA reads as TGTGCCAGCAGCCTTGGGCTAGCGGGAGCGGGCGGGGAGCTGTTTTTT.

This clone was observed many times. The CDR3, as DNA: TGTGCCAGCACCACCGGAGATACGCAGTATTTT. It encodes CASTTGDTQYF. The chain combines TRBV7-8 with TRBJ2-3; D gene uncertain. Per germline, CDR1 SGHVS and CDR2 FQNEAQ. Trimming stripped 7 bases from V and 5 bases from J, with 7 bases between. The CDR3 spans 11 residues.